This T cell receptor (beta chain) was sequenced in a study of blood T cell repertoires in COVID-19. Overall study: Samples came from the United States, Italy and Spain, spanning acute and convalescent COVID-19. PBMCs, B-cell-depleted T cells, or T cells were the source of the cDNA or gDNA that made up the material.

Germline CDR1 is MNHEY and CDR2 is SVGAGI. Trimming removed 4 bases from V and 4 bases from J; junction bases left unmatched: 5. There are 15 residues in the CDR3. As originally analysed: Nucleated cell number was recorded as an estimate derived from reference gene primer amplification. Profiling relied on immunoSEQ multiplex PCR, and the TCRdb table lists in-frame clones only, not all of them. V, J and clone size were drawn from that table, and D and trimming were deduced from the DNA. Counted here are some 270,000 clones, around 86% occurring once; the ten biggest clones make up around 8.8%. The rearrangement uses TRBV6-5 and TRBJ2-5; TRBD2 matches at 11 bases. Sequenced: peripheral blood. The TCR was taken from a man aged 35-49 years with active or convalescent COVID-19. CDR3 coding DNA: TGTGCCAGCAGTTTTACTAGCGGGGGAAGAGAGACCCAGTACTTC. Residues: CASSFTSGGRETQYF.